This T cell receptor (beta chain) was observed in a study of blood T cell repertoires in COVID-19. Germline V gene sequence: CDR1 SGHRS, CDR2 YFSETQ. The trim removed 1 base at V and 4 bases at J, leaving 8 bases unmatched. The length of the CDR3 is 17 residues. The authors' processing: Estimation of nucleated cell counts was performed using reference gene primer amplification. Assay: immunoSEQ multiplex PCR; the TCRdb copy retains only in-frame clones and omits some. V and J calls and clone size are copied from that table; D and trimming were computed from the DNA. The data hold about 86,000 clones, with around 80% observed a single time.

The sample taken for sequencing was peripheral blood. The chain combines TRBV5-1 with TRBJ2-1; TRBD2 matches 10 bases. The TCR was taken from a woman aged 80 or over with acute or convalescent COVID-19. The CDR3 sequence is CASSLSLASGGYNEQFF. DNA for the CDR3: TGCGCCAGCAGCTTGTCCTTGGCTAGCGGGGGTTACAATGAGCAGTTCTTC.